This T cell receptor beta chain was recorded in a study of T cell responses to AZD1222 COVID-19 vaccine. Using immunoSEQ multiplex PCR, the repertoire was profiled, and TCRdb retains in-frame clones only, with some absent. The sample carries 100,000 to 150,000 clones, under 90% recorded once. The length of the CDR3 is 9 residues. This clone appeared a single time. Its specificity is unknown. Broader study findings: Baseline testing showed seropositivity in only six AZD1222 recipients. Repertoires were obtained only post-peak T cell response. Along spike, vaccine-associated CD4 TCRs were found throughout, with dominance at 160-218 and 743-854.

The sequence came from an adult in good health. The chain employs TRBV21-1 and TRBJ2-7. TRBV21-1 is described as a pseudogene. The source was peripheral blood, collected on day 0 of AZD1222 vaccination. The CDR3 DNA is TGTGCCATTCATAACGAGCAGTACTTC. It yields the protein CAIHNEQYF.